This T cell receptor (beta chain) was documented in a study of Graves' ophthalmopathy and Graves' hyperthyroidism. Points from the study as a whole: Clonotypes were expanded in thyroid at above 0.001 frequency, and most also appeared in blood.

Orbital computed tomography, together with clinical symptoms, serum thyroxine, TRAb and thyroid ultrasound, was used for diagnosis. From fresh peripheral blood, 10 ml in volume, the PBMCs were obtained. Transcripts of RNA were the source for amplifying TCR beta CDR3 regions. A first-round RT-PCR used HTBI primers, followed by a second-round multiplex PCR. TCRdb processed the multiplex PCR reads anew with MiXCR; each CDR3 protein has one entry. The sample includes 650,000 to 900,000 distinct CDR3 sequences, roughly two fifths of them seen just once. A word on this clonotype: What it binds is not known.

The CDR3 sequence is 13 residues long. Trimming took off 11 bases at V and 5 bases at J, with 18 bases between the two ends. Per germline, CDR1 SSHAT and CDR2 FNYEAQ (reference sequence). The sequenced sample was peripheral blood. The gene calls are TRBV7-7 and TRBJ2-5; D unclear. The clonotype was recovered from an adult man with Graves' ophthalmopathy. The CDR3 loop is CAWSIPVSETQYF. The DNA of the CDR3 is TGTGCCTGGAGTATACCGGTCAGTGAGACCCAGTACTTC.